These 21 T cell receptor beta chains share one sample of origin, sequenced in a study of spatial heterogeneity in lung cancer. TCRdb independently ran MiXCR on the 5' RACE reads; one entry per CDR3 protein. The profile covers approximately 47,000 distinct CDR3 sequences, with 7.6% appearing a single time and less than 15% taken by the ten largest. Noted time point: sample taken at primary tumor resection. In each case, whole RNA from tumor, nontumor lung or frozen PBMC was sequenced unsorted. The sample here was PBMCs, taken at surgery. Every receptor here comes from a female donor with early-stage non-small cell lung cancer.

CDR3 nucleotide sequence: TGTGCCAGCAGCCCCGACGGATTGTTCACAGATACGCAGTATTTT. Translated, it gives CASSPDGLFTDTQYF. The J gene is TRBJ2-3, the V gene TRBV4-2; the D is unclear. CDR3 length: 15 amino acids. V lost 4 bases and J lost 2, with 13 bases in between. Per the germline V gene, CDR1 is LGHNA and CDR2 is YNFKEQ.

This clonotype occurred many times. The V gene is TRBV24-1, the J gene TRBJ2-2; 7 bases match TRBD1. CDR1 and CDR2 from the germline V gene are KGHDR and SFDVKD. V shed 9 bases, J shed 4 bases, and the junction held 10 bases outside the gene matches. The CDR3 runs to 15 residues. The CDR3 sequence is CATQSRQGVTGELFF. The DNA for the CDR3 is TGTGCCACCCAATCGCGGCAGGGGGTCACCGGGGAGCTGTTTTTT.

At least ten counts were recorded for this clonotype. The chain couples TRBV6-5 to TRBJ1-4, with D unresolved. The ends were cut back, 8 bases at V and 3 bases at J, with 13 bases in the middle. This CDR3 region has 14 residues. In germline, CDR1 is MNHEY, CDR2 SVGAGI. The CDR3 region is CASSSSFPNEKLFF. The DNA for the CDR3 is TGTGCCAGCTCTTCCTCTTTCCCTAATGAAAAACTGTTTTTT.

This clonotype was seen many times. This rearrangement joins TRBV28 to TRBJ2-7; 10 bases are shared with TRBD1. J gave up 1 base and V 5 bases, and 2 bases lay outside the gene matches. CDR1 and CDR2 from the germline V gene are MDHEN and SYDVKM. The CDR3 is 14 amino acids. CDR3 sequence (DNA): TGTGCCAGCAGTCGGACAGGGGGTTCCTACGAGCAGTACTTC. Translating it yields CASSRTGGSYEQYF.

A few counts support this clonotype. V and J are TRBV10-2 and TRBJ2-1; unclear D gene. Germline V CDR1 and CDR2: WSHSY, SAAADI. The CDR3 is 12 residues long. The ends were cut back, 5 bases at V and 7 bases at J, with 9 bases in the middle. For the CDR3, the DNA is TGCGCCAGCAGTATTAGTGGGAATGAGCAGTTCTTC. Its protein is CASSISGNEQFF.

V is TRBV6-5 and J is TRBJ2-7; D is undetermined. This CDR3 spans 15 amino acids. V gave up 0 bases and J gave up 3 bases, with 12 bases separating them. From germline, CDR1 is MNHEY and CDR2 SVGAGI. CDR3 sequence (DNA): TGTGCCAGCAGTTACTCAACCGCGCCAAACTACGAGCAGTACTTC. Its protein product is CASSYSTAPNYEQYF.

A few counts support this clonotype. This chain uses TRBV9 with TRBJ2-3; D might be TRBD2 (5 bases). The CDR3 is made up of 15 amino acids. V lost 2 bases and J lost 0, with 10 bases in between. Germline V lookup: CDR1 SGDLS, CDR2 YYNGEE. CDR3 bases: TGTGCCAGCAGCGTGAGCGGACTCAGCACAGATACGCAGTATTTT. Its protein product is CASSVSGLSTDTQYF.

This clonotype was recorded a few times. This chain uses TRBV14 with TRBJ2-7, with no clear D. Trimming stripped 4 bases from V and 5 bases from J, with 12 bases between. Germline CDR1 and CDR2: SGHDN and FVKESK. This CDR3 has 13 amino acids. CDR3: CASSRLDSDEQYF. The DNA of the CDR3 is TGTGCCAGCAGCCGCCTAGACTCTGACGAGCAGTACTTC.

This clonotype was counted many times. Here the CDR3 reads CASSFGRDQPQHF. The CDR3 DNA sequence: TGTGCCAGCAGTTTTGGCCGAGATCAGCCCCAGCATTTT. The chain employs TRBV6-2 or TRBV6-3 and TRBJ1-5; D call uncertain. V lost 4 bases to trimming and J lost 5 bases, with 9 bases between them. Germline lookup yields CDR1 MNHEY and CDR2 SVGEGT. This CDR3 is built from 13 residues.

The genes are TRBV5-4 and TRBJ1-2; D remains unclear. This CDR3 has 15 residues. V lost 1 base and J lost 7, with 17 bases in between. Germline V lookup: CDR1 SGHNT, CDR2 YYREEE (reference sequence). CDR3 in DNA: TGTGCCAGCAGCTTGTTAAGTTCCCAGGTTTCTGGCTACACCTTC. Translation: CASSLLSSQVSGYTF.

This clonotype was recorded a few times. V is TRBV20-1 and J is TRBJ2-7, with TRBD2 identical over 9 bases. V lost 3 bases, J lost 7 bases, and 7 bases stayed unmatched. Germline V lookup: CDR1 DFQATT, CDR2 SNEGSKA (reference sequence). The CDR3 is 13 residues long. This CDR3 is CSARTSGSGEQYF. The CDR3, as DNA: TGCAGTGCTAGGACTAGCGGTTCGGGGGAGCAGTACTTC.

There are a few counts of this clonotype. The rearrangement links TRBV11-2 to TRBJ2-6, with D possibly being TRBD2 (7 bases). This CDR3 is built from 16 residues. The V end was cut by 11 bases, the J end by 2 bases, with 19 bases between. Germline V gene sequence: CDR1 SGHAT, CDR2 FQNNGV. CDR3 loop: CAGGGADRTGANVLTF. CDR3 sequence (DNA): TGTGCCGGGGGGGGGGCAGACCGGACTGGGGCCAACGTCCTGACTTTC. The full variable domain, with the rest looked up from reference TRBV11-2 and TRBJ2-6, is EAGVAQSPRYKIIEKRQSVAFWCNPISGHATLYWYQQILGQGPKLLIQFQNNGVVDDSQLPKDRFSAERLKGVDSTLKIQPAKLEDSAVYLCAGGGADRTGANVLTFGAGSRLTVL.

Sample share makes this clonotype medium-sized. The chain employs TRBV2 and TRBJ2-5, with D tentatively TRBD2 (6 bases). CDR3 length: 19 residues. Trimming cost V 5 bases and J 4 bases, with 29 bases left between them. CDR1 is SNHLY, CDR2 FYNNEI, per germline. The CDR3 sequence: CASSTIDSAGIQEGETQYF. In DNA, the CDR3 is TGTGCCAGCAGTACCATAGACTCGGCGGGGATACAGGAGGGAGAGACCCAGTACTTC.

This clonotype was counted ten times or more. This sequence joins TRBV20-1 and TRBJ2-7; TRBD2 matches at 7 bases. V was pared by 0 bases and J by 5 bases, with 7 bases of the junction left unmatched. In germline, CDR1 is DFQATT, CDR2 SNEGSKA (reference sequence). CDR3 length: 14 residues. The CDR3 DNA is TGCAGTGCTAGAGATTCAGGGACTATGAACGAGCAGTACTTC. Translation gives CSARDSGTMNEQYF.

In this sample, this clonotype turned up many times. The V gene is TRBV29-1, the J gene TRBJ2-7, with TRBD1 as a possible D gene (6 bases). CDR3 length: 13 residues. Trimming shortened V by 4 bases and J by 2 bases, and 12 bases separated the two germline ends. The V gene's germline CDR1 is SQVTM and CDR2 ANQGSEA. As DNA, the CDR3 is TGCAGCGTTGTTGGGGGCAATACCTACGAGCAGTACTTC. It specifies CSVVGGNTYEQYF.

CDR3 protein: CASRDPPRNEQFF. The CDR3 DNA reads TGTGCCAGTCGGGACCCCCCGAGGAATGAGCAGTTCTTC. J is TRBJ2-1 and V is TRBV6-2 or TRBV6-3; tentatively, D is TRBD1 or TRBD2 (5 bases each). Germline assignment: CDR1 MNHEY and CDR2 SVGEGT. The CDR3 runs to 13 residues. V was shortened by 9 bases and J by 7 bases, with 16 bases between the two germline ends.

This clonotype was counted ten times or more. The rearrangement links TRBV23-1 to TRBJ2-1; 7 nucleotides align to TRBD2. TRBV23-1 is filed as an ORF, its function uncertain. The CDR3 is 14 amino acids. The V gene end was trimmed by 6 bases and the J gene end by 7 bases; junction bases not matched to a gene: 9. CDR3 residues: CASRPGGSPNEQFF. CDR3 coding DNA: TGCGCCAGCAGACCGGGGGGTAGCCCTAATGAGCAGTTCTTC.

The genes are TRBV5-4 and TRBJ2-1; D is possibly TRBD1 (6 bases). Germline V gives CDR1 SGHNT, CDR2 YYREEE (reference sequence). This CDR3 has 16 amino acids. The V gene lost 4 bases and the J gene lost 5 bases, with 19 bases spanning the gap. The CDR3 DNA is TGTGCCAGCAGCCCCGGGGACATGGGGCGCCACAATGAGCAGTTCTTC. It encodes CASSPGDMGRHNEQFF. The whole variable domain, filled in from reference TRBV5-4 and TRBJ2-1, reads ETGVTQSPTHLIKTRGQQVTLRCSSQSGHNTVSWYQQALGQGPQFIFQYYREEENGRGNFPPRFSGLQFPNYSSELNVNALELDDSALYLCASSPGDMGRHNEQFFGPGTRLTVL.

Many counts were recorded for this clonotype. The V and J genes are TRBV3-1 and TRBJ1-5, with D unresolved. Looked up from germline, CDR1 is LGHDT and CDR2 is YNNKEL (reference sequence). This CDR3 has 14 residues. V was cut by 0 bases and J by 1 base, with 4 bases left in between. CDR3 sequence reads: CASSQDRSNQPQHF. Written as DNA, the CDR3 is TGTGCCAGCAGCCAAGATAGAAGCAATCAGCCCCAGCATTTT.

This chain joins TRBV6-6 and TRBJ2-7; 7 bases are shared with TRBD1. The germline V gene encodes CDR1 MNHNY and CDR2 SVGAGI (reference sequence). Trimming removed 3 bases from V and 6 bases from J; junction bases left unmatched: 8. This CDR3 is built from 14 residues. The CDR3 nucleotides read TGTGCCAGCAGTTATTCTGACAGGGATCGCGAGCAGTACTTC. Protein: CASSYSDRDREQYF.

This clonotype was found many times. The V call is TRBV6-5, the J call TRBJ2-5; TRBD1 aligns across 8 bases. The V segment lost 6 bases and the J segment 4 bases; nucleotides outside the gene matches: 7. Per germline, CDR1 MNHEY and CDR2 SVGAGI. The CDR3 has 14 residues. The CDR3 loop is CASRPDRGRETQYF. The CDR3 nucleotides are TGTGCCAGCAGACCCGACAGGGGCAGAGAGACCCAGTACTTC.